One sample yielded the 17 T cell receptor beta chains listed below, sequenced in a study of cytomegalovirus exposure and HLA in healthy donors. Amplification used 60 Vbeta primers and 13 Jbeta primers. The repertoire was sequenced with immunoSEQ multiplex PCR; TCRdb's copy has only in-frame clones and lacks some. The profile covers about 85,000 clones, with 80% appearing a single time and about a third taken by the ten largest. The sample taken for sequencing was PBMCs. These receptors were taken from a man aged 50-59 years in good health and CMV-seropositive.

The CDR3 reads CAISLAGEGEQYF. The DNA of the CDR3 is TGTGCCATCAGTTTAGCGGGAGAAGGTGAGCAGTACTTC. The chain combines TRBV10-3 with TRBJ2-5; TRBD2 matches 9 bases. Germline CDR1 and CDR2: ENHRY and SYGVKD. With V trimmed by 5 bases and J by 11 bases, 9 bases remained unmatched. The CDR3 contains 13 residues.

This clone appeared a few times. The germline gene is not matched at one end of the junction; a read error may be the cause. The rearrangement links TRBV7-9 to TRBJ1-3; 8 nucleotides match TRBD1. The CDR3 consists of 15 residues. Per germline, CDR1 SEHNR and CDR2 FQNEAQ (reference sequence). CDR3 in DNA: TGTTCCAGCAGCCCCTGGACAGGGACTGGAAACACCATATATTTT. This translates into CSSSPWTGTGNTIYF.

The V call is TRBV30, the J call TRBJ1-5, with a weak D call TRBD1 (6 bases). Trimming took off 1 base at V and 0 bases at J, with 7 bases between the two ends. CDR3 size: 14 residues. Germline CDR1 and CDR2: GTSNPN and SVGIG (reference sequence). The CDR3 here is CAWSEGDSNQPQHF. The CDR3 region has the DNA TGTGCCTGGAGTGAGGGGGATAGCAATCAGCCCCAGCATTTT.

The chain uses TRBV30 and TRBJ2-2, with 9 bases identical to TRBD2. The trim removed 0 bases at V and 7 bases at J, leaving 9 bases unmatched. The V gene's germline CDR1 is GTSNPN and CDR2 SVGIG (reference sequence). The CDR3 spans 16 residues. CDR3 DNA: TGTGCCTGGAGTGTACAGGGCGGGAGGGCGAACGGGGAGCTGTTTTTT. Protein sequence: CAWSVQGGRANGELFF.

V is TRBV6-1 and J is TRBJ2-5, with D possibly TRBD2 on 6 matching bases. This CDR3 has 12 residues. The V and J ends lost 7 bases and 7 bases respectively, with 13 bases between them. Germline-derived CDR1 and CDR2 are MNHNS and SASEGT. CDR3 protein: CASNMAGGTQYF. The DNA of the CDR3 is TGTGCCAGCAATATGGCCGGGGGGACCCAGTACTTC.

The chain employs TRBV10-3 and TRBJ2-1; 7 nucleotides align to TRBD1. The CDR3 extends over 13 amino acids. In germline, CDR1 is ENHRY, CDR2 SYGVKD. J was trimmed by 8 bases and V by 2 bases; bases with no gene match: 3. CDR3 in amino acids: CAISEKGAYEQFF. CDR3 bases: TGTGCCATCAGTGAGAAGGGGGCCTATGAGCAGTTCTTC.

J is TRBJ2-3 and V is TRBV9, with D uncertain. Per germline, CDR1 SGDLS and CDR2 YYNGEE. Trimming pared 2 bases from V and 1 base from J, leaving 5 bases between. The CDR3 length is 13 residues. The CDR3 here is CASSVSRTDTQYF. The CDR3 DNA follows: TGTGCCAGCAGCGTTAGCCGCACAGATACGCAGTATTTT.

The chain is built from TRBV4-2 and TRBJ2-1, with TRBD2 matching over 9 bases. Germline-derived CDR1 and CDR2 are LGHNA and YNFKEQ. CDR3 length: 19 residues. Trimming removed 1 base from V and 2 bases from J; junction bases left unmatched: 12. The CDR3 region is CASSQAHLSGRRPYNEQFF. Written as DNA, the CDR3 is TGTGCCAGCAGCCAAGCACACCTTAGCGGGAGACGTCCCTACAATGAGCAGTTCTTC.

The chain has TRBV30 and TRBJ1-6; no clear D. Between the trimmed V and J ends, which lost 2 bases and 10 bases, there was a span of 15 bases. Per germline, CDR1 GTSNPN and CDR2 SVGIG (reference sequence). This CDR3 has 14 amino acids. The CDR3 DNA reads as TGTGCCTGGAGTCCGGGAAGGGCCTCCTCACCCCTCCACTTT. Protein: CAWSPGRASSPLHF.

V and J are TRBV27 and TRBJ2-5; D possibly corresponds to TRBD2 (6 bases). The DNA matches TRBJ2-7 better at its end, which makes the J call doubtful. The CDR3 has 15 residues. CDR1 is MNHEY, CDR2 SMNVEV, per germline (reference sequence). CDR3 sequence: CASSPSGGISYEQYF. The DNA for the CDR3 is TGTGCCAGCAGCCCCTCGGGCGGGATCTCCTACGAGCAGTACTTC.

This clone was found once. The chain has TRBV6-5 and TRBJ1-1; tentatively, D is TRBD1 (6 bases). The CDR3 is made up of 15 amino acids. The germline V gene has CDR1 MNHEY and CDR2 SVGAGI. V lost 11 bases and J lost 0, with 19 bases in between. DNA of the CDR3: TGTGCCTCCTCCGACAGTCAGGGGATGAACACTGAAGCTTTCTTT. Protein: CASSDSQGMNTEAFF.

This rearrangement joins TRBV19 to TRBJ1-3; 9 bases fit TRBD1. With 3 bases clipped from V and 6 bases from J, the junction kept 3 bases outside the gene matches. The CDR3 loop spans 14 amino acids. The V gene's germline CDR1 is LNHDA and CDR2 SQIVND (reference sequence). The CDR3 DNA sequence: TGTGCCAGTAGTATCGGACAGGGGCAAAACACCATATATTTT. It yields the protein CASSIGQGQNTIYF.

The chain links TRBV5-1 to TRBJ1-4; possibly TRBD1 for D (6 bases). The CDR3 has 15 residues. The germline V and J ends were trimmed by 3 bases and 4 bases, with 13 bases remaining between them. Germline values: CDR1 SGHRS, CDR2 YFSETQ. This CDR3 is CASSWAGTSNEKLFF. The DNA of the CDR3 is TGCGCCAGCAGCTGGGCCGGGACAAGTAATGAAAAACTGTTTTTT.

The count of this clone is one. V gene TRBV7-6 combines with J gene TRBJ2-7; 10 nucleotides match TRBD1. V lost 1 base and J lost 3; bases outside the gene matches: 3. Germline V gene lookup returns CDR1 SGHVS and CDR2 FNYEAQ. This CDR3 spans 15 amino acids. The CDR3 nucleotides are TGTGCCAGCAGCTTAGGGGGGACAGGGGACTACGAGCAGTACTTC. Translation: CASSLGGTGDYEQYF. Full variable domain (outside the CDR3, taken from reference TRBV7-6 and TRBJ2-7): GAGVSQSPRYKVTKRGQDVALRCDPISGHVSLYWYRQALGQGPEFLTYFNYEAQQDKSGLPNDRFSAERPEGSISTLTIQRTEQRDSAMYRCASSLGGTGDYEQYFGPGTRLTVT.

The chain has TRBV7-3 and TRBJ2-1; 10 bases are shared with TRBD2. The CDR3 contains 15 residues. The ends lost 5 bases at V and 5 bases at J; junction bases unmatched: 6. Germline loops: CDR1 SGHTA, CDR2 FQGTGA. The CDR3 here is CASSQHGLADNEQFF. Written as DNA, the CDR3 is TGTGCCAGCAGCCAACACGGACTAGCGGACAATGAGCAGTTCTTC.

This clone occurred a few times. The chain joins TRBV7-8 to TRBJ2-3; 11 positions match TRBD2. Germline V gene data show CDR1 as SGHVS and CDR2 as FQNEAQ. J lost 0 bases, V lost 1 base, and 6 bases had no gene match. This CDR3 spans 18 amino acids. This chain's CDR3 is CASSLGTSGSYSTDTQYF. CDR3 sequence (DNA): TGTGCCAGCAGCTTAGGGACTAGCGGGTCCTATAGCACAGATACGCAGTATTTT.

The chain carries TRBV11-2 and TRBJ2-1; 8 nucleotides match TRBD2. There are 17 residues in the CDR3. CDR1 and CDR2 (germline): SGHAT, FQNNGV. V gave up 1 base and J gave up 7 bases; unmatched junction bases: 12. For the CDR3, the DNA is TGTGCCAGCAGCTTAGTTCCTCTCGCGGGAGGAGGTAATGAGCAGTTCTTC. It translates to CASSLVPLAGGGNEQFF.